This TCR beta chain was captured by sequencing in a study of T cells in Graves' hyperthyroidism and ophthalmopathy. Study summary: The authors collected peripheral blood at initial diagnosis, before any treatment.

TCR beta CDR3 regions were amplified from RNA. A first-round RT-PCR of the TCR CDR3 used the HTBI primer set. MiXCR, applied by TCRdb to the multiplex PCR reads, yields one record per CDR3 protein. The sample holds about 700,000 distinct CDR3 sequences, approximately 15% seen once. Participants, patients aged 18 to 65, had newly diagnosed hyperthyroidism with a duration under 2 months. Pregnant or lactating patients were excluded, as were those with uncontrolled infection or other autoimmune disease. Trimming cost V 4 bases and J 5 bases; bases outside gene matches: 14. The CDR3 extends over 17 amino acids. In germline, CDR1 is LNHDA, CDR2 SQIVND (reference sequence). This clonotype occurred a few times.

Sequencing was performed on blood. The sequence was obtained from a woman younger than 35 with Graves' hyperthyroidism. This sequence joins TRBV19 and TRBJ2-1, with 7 nucleotides matching TRBD1. CDR3 bases: TGTGCCAGTAGTAAATCACCTCCGGGACAGCCACACAATGAGCAGTTCTTC. Translated, it gives CASSKSPPGQPHNEQFF.